The 3 T cell receptor beta chains below all came from one sample that was sequenced in a study of identifying expanded T cells in peripheral blood. Generated by immunoSEQ multiplex PCR, the TCRdb table keeps only in-frame clones and is missing some. This table has more than 65,000 clones, about 88% appearing once. Input material: blood. These receptor sequences come from a person aged 18 to 75 in good health.

The V and J genes are TRBV4-2 and TRBJ1-3; D is uncertain. Germline V CDR1 and CDR2: LGHNA, YNFKEQ. The CDR3 is made up of 15 amino acids. V shed 3 bases and J shed 8 bases, with 17 bases lying between them. The CDR3 region has the DNA TGTGCCAGCAGCCACACCCTAGGGTCGGGAGACACCATATATTTT. Translation gives CASSHTLGSGDTIYF.

The chain couples TRBV4-3 to TRBJ2-7; D unresolved. V was shortened by 3 bases and J by 0 bases, with 15 bases between the two germline ends. CDR1 is LGHNA and CDR2 is YSLEER in the germline V gene. The CDR3 totals 16 residues. Here the CDR3 DNA reads TGCGCCAGCAGCCAGGCGCGAACGCTAAGCTCCTACGAGCAGTACTTC. Residues: CASSQARTLSSYEQYF.

This clone appeared a single time. V gene TRBV5-1 combines with J gene TRBJ1-1; D might be TRBD1 (5 bases). Between the trimmed V and J ends, which lost 0 bases and 11 bases, there was a span of 11 bases. The germline gives CDR1 SGHRS, CDR2 YFSETQ. The CDR3 spans 12 residues. In DNA, the CDR3 is TGCGCCAGCAGCTTGGCAGGGTGGGAGGCTTTCTTT. The encoded protein is CASSLAGWEAFF.